The following is a T cell receptor beta chain sequence with its context. The treatment was: some 19 received Ad26.COV2.S at low or high dose, single or two shots; roughly five received placebo; per-sample allocation not given. Each sample was drawn 63 days after the first injection (of vaccine or placebo). The shot given was an Ad26 vector that makes Wuhan-strain SARS-CoV-2 spike. The sample belongs to a study of Ad26.COV2.S vaccination and SARS-CoV-2 variants. CDR1 and CDR2 from the germline V gene are SGHTA and FQGTGA. The CDR3 sequence is 15 residues long. The V end lost 4 bases, the J end lost 1 base, and 14 bases lay between the germline ends. Here immunoSEQ multiplex PCR was the method, and the copy in TCRdb shows in-frame clones only, minus some. The sample carries fewer than 800,000 clones, 70% to 90% recorded once.

Sequences were derived from peripheral blood, sampled in a trial of Ad26.COV2.S vaccine versus placebo. This receptor was obtained from a person aged 18-60 years who received the Ad26.COV2.S COVID-19 vaccine or a placebo. The chain uses TRBV7-3 and TRBJ2-7; no definite D call. In nucleotides, the CDR3 is TGTGCCAGCAGCTATCAACAAGGCCCTTCCTACGAGCAGTACTTC. Translating gives CASSYQQGPSYEQYF.